This T cell receptor beta chain emerged from a study of cytomegalovirus exposure and HLA in healthy donors (dated by TCRdb to 2015 to 2018). With respect to the entire study: According to a later analysis, the 120 or so validation repertoires were produced on the same platform as the roughly 600 repertoires of the first cohort. The aim of the study was to test whether cataloging public T cell receptors could identify signatures of past pathogen exposure. The study combined high-throughput TCR immunosequencing, statistical association of individual TCRs with disease status, and machine learning to predict cytomegalovirus infection status. A separate validation cohort of 90 to 150 different subjects was used in addition to the 666-subject first cohort. The research as a whole found: In a later analysis, TCRs clustered in the first cohort were found to also tend to co-occur in the roughly 120 validation repertoires, with 94% of cluster scores above 0. In vitro tests confirmed that a few of the cytomegalovirus-associated TCR beta chains recognize cytomegalovirus antigens. The classifier was reported to diagnose cytomegalovirus status with high specificity and sensitivity in both the original cohort and the validation cohort. The validation cohort had no HLA typing available for a later analysis, so co-occurrence within that cohort was assessed over all 130 or so repertoires. Most TCR sequences were observed very rarely across donors, whereas some public TCRs were present in many individuals. According to the authors, the approach could potentially be generalized to other disease states and immunological phenotypes. The study listed 150 to 200 TCR beta chains as associated with cytomegalovirus.

The library was obtained by the immunoSEQ multiplex PCR assay. The authors processed their data as follows. A statistical classification framework was built for diagnosing cytomegalovirus status from the catalog of TCR beta chain sequences. TCRdb holds this immuneACCESS table with in-frame rearrangements only. Some clones are missing; in checked studies, unresolved V genes explain under half, and the rest has no known cause. That table is the source of V, J and clone size, and D and trimming were worked out from the DNA. This sample gives 200,000 to 250,000 clones in total; over 65% of them show up just once. Less than 7% of the sample rests with the top ten. The CDR3 has 15 amino acids, counting the end cysteine and phenylalanine. The sequence is cut down to CDR3 DNA, 45 bases in frame from base 1. As encoded in the germline V gene, CDR1 is KGHSH while CDR2 is LQKENI. Here V drops 4 bases and J drops 1 base, and the junction holds 6 bases not matched to any gene.

Separate from the approximately 700-subject first cohort, the validation cohort of more than 90 subjects was the group to which the donors belonged. About this clone: The antigen it recognizes is unknown. Per-nucleotide qualities are absent, and no much larger clonotype sits a single base away.

The receptor comes from a woman under 30 in good health and CMV-seronegative. The V and J segments used are TRBV18 and TRBJ2-5; 7 central nucleotides agree with TRBD2. Specimen: PBMCs. The CDR3 sequence is CASSLLGGTQETQYF. At the DNA level, the sequence is TGTGCCAGCTCACTCCTGGGGGGGACCCAAGAGACCCAGTACTTC.